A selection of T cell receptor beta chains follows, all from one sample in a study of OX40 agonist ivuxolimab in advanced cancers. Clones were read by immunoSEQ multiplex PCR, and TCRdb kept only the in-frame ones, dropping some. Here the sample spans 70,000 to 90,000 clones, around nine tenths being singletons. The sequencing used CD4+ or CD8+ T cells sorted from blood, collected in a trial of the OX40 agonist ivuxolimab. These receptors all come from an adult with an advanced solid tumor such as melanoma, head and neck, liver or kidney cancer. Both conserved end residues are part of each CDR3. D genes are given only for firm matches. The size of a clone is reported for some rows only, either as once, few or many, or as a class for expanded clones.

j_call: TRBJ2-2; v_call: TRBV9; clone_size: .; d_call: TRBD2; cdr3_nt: TGTGCCAGCAGCCTAGCGGGCACTCAAGACACCGGGGAGCTGTTTTTT; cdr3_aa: CASSLAGTQDTGELFF
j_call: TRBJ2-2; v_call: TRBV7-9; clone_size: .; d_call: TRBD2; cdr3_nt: TGTGCCAGCAGCTTGACTAGCGGGAGTTTTCCCGGGGAGCTGTTTTTT; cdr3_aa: CASSLTSGSFPGELFF
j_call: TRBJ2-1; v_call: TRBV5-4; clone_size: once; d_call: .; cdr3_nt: TGTGCCAGCAGCACCGGAGGGGGACGCAATGAGCAGTTCTTC; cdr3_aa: CASSTGGGRNEQFF
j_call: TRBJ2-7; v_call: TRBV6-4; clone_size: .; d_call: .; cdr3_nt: TGTGCCAGCAGGGACCTTGTTGGGGACGAGCAGTACTTC; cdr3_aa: CASRDLVGDEQYF
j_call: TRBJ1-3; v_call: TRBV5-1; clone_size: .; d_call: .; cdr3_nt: TGCGCCAGCAGCTTGGACGGGGGCTCTGGAAACACCATATATTTT; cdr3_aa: CASSLDGGSGNTIYF
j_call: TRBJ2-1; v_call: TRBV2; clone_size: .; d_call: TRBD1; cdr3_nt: TGTGCCAGCAGTCCGGACAGGGGGCGATACAATGAGCAGTTCTTC; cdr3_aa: CASSPDRGRYNEQFF
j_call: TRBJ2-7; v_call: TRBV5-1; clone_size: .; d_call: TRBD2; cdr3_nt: TGCGCCAGCAGCTTGGCCGCTAGCGGGGCTAATTACGAGCAGTACTTC; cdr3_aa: CASSLAASGANYEQYF
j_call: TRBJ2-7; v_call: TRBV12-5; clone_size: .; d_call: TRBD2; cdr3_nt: TGTGCTAGTGGGAGCCACTCTGGGGGGGGAGGCGAGCAGTACTTC; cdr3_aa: CASGSHSGGGGEQYF
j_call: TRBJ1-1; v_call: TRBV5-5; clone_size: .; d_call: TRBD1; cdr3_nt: TGTGCCAGCAGCCAAGGGACAGTTAACACTGAAGCTTTCTTT; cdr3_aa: CASSQGTVNTEAFF
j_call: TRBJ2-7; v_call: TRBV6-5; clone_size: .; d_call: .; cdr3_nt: TGTGCCAGCCACACTACTAGCTACGAGCAGTACTTC; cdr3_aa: CASHTTSYEQYF
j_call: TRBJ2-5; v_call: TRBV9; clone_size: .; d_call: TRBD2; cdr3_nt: TGTGCCAGCAGCGTAGTCGGGGGGCAAGAGACCCAGTACTTC; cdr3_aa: CASSVVGGQETQYF
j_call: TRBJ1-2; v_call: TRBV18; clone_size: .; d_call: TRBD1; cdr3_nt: TGTGCCAGCTCACCACCGGTCCACAGGGGGCCTATAGGCTACACCTTC; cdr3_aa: CASSPPVHRGPIGYTF
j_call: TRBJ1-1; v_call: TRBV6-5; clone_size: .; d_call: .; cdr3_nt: TGTGCCAGCAGTTACGGGGAGGCGAACACTGAAGCTTTCTTT; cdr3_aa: CASSYGEANTEAFF
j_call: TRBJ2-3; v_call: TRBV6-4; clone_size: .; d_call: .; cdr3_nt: TGTGCCAGCAGTGACGGCGGGGCGGGCACAGATACGCAGTATTTT; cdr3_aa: CASSDGGAGTDTQYF
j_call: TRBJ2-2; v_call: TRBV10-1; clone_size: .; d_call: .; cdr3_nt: TGCGCCAGCAGTGAGGCAGGGGACACCGGGGAGCTGTTTTTT; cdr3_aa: CASSEAGDTGELFF
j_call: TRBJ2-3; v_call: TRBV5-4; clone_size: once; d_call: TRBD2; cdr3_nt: TGTGCCAGCAGCCCGGGGACTAGCGGGGGGGGAGCAGATACGCAGTATTTT; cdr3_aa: CASSPGTSGGGADTQYF
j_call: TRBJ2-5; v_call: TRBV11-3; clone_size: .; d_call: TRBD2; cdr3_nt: TGTGCCAGCAGCTTAGGAGGACTAGCGGGAACGGCCAAAGAGACCCAGTACTTC; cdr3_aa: CASSLGGLAGTAKETQYF
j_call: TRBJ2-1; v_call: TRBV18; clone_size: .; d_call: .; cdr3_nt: TGTGCCAGCTCCCCGGGGGAGAAGGGTGAGCAGTTCTTC; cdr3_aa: CASSPGEKGEQFF
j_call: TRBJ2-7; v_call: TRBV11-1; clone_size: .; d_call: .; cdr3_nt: TGTGCCAGCAGGCAACTAGGGGGAGTAACCGAGCAGTACTTC; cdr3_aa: CASRQLGGVTEQYF
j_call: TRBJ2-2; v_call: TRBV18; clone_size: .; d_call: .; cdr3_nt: TGTGCCAGCTCAAGGCAGCGGAGAAAGAACACCGGGGAGCTGTTTTTT; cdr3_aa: CASSRQRRKNTGELFF
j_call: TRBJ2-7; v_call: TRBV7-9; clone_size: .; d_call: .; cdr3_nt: TGTGCCAGCAGCGGATTCCGGGATAGACACTACGAGCAGTACTTC; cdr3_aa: CASSGFRDRHYEQYF